This T cell receptor (beta chain) is from a study of CD8 T cells in Susac syndrome. Sequencing of TCR beta was undertaken in CD8+ and CD4+ T cells derived from blood. TEMRA cells were FACS-enriched, with CD8+ and CD4+ T cells isolated negatively. RNA was extracted with the RNeasy kit, and a quantity of roughly 0.45 to 1 ug was reverse transcribed using random hexamers. TCRdb re-analysed the immunoSEQ multiplex PCR reads in MiXCR, keeping a single row per CDR3 protein. Altogether fewer than 85,000 distinct CDR3 sequences are present, approximately 95% being singletons, with the ten largest covering approximately 0.38%. Trimming pared 0 bases from V and 4 bases from J, leaving 16 bases between. The CDR3 length is 17 residues. CDR1 and CDR2 from the germline V gene are MGHRA and YSYEKL.

The chain is built from TRBV4-1 and TRBJ1-5; possible D gene TRBD1, 5 bases. The sequence came from a human donor with multiple sclerosis. Sample: CD8+ T cells from PBMCs. Written as DNA, the CDR3 is TGCGCCAGCAGCCAAGAAGTGGGACTCACGAGGAATCAGCCCCAGCATTTT. Its protein is CASSQEVGLTRNQPQHF.